The present T cell receptor beta chain was sequenced within a study of blood T cell repertoires in COVID-19. Across the study: The United States, Italy and Spain were the sources of the acute and convalescent COVID-19 samples. PBMCs, B-cell-depleted T cells, or T cells provided the cDNA or gDNA that made up the material.

Study processing details: Estimates of nucleated cell counts were drawn from the amplification of reference gene primers. Using immunoSEQ multiplex PCR, the repertoire was profiled, and TCRdb retains in-frame clones only, with some absent. V and J calls and clone size follow that table, whereas D and trimming were derived from the DNA. The sample shows 95,000 to 100,000 clones, about nine tenths of them seen only once. This receptor was obtained from a man aged 50 to 59 with acute or convalescent COVID-19. The specimen was peripheral blood.

As DNA, the CDR3 is TGCGCCAGCAGCTATACCGGGACTAGCAGCGATACGCAGTATTTT. It specifies CASSYTGTSSDTQYF. This chain uses TRBV5-1 with TRBJ2-3, with TRBD2 matching over 9 bases. The CDR3 is made up of 15 amino acids. V trimming: 3 bases; J trimming: 6 bases; junction bases outside the gene matches: 8. The germline V gene encodes CDR1 SGHRS and CDR2 YFSETQ.